The 6 T cell receptor beta chains given below trace back to one sample, sequenced in a study of identical twins (dated by TCRdb to 2015 to 2016). Library construction relied on 5' RACE. Instrument used: Illumina HiSeq 2000. In TCRdb, the public reads were trimmed at Q25 with fastp and aligned with MiXCR, with productive beta chains retained. Each entry merges the rows of one CDR3 protein and shows their most common DNA and genes. Here the sample has about 250,000 distinct CDR3 sequences; approximately 6.8% occur a single time. Approximately 5.4% of the sample belongs to the ten largest clones. Separately, the same data were catalogued under a study of yellow fever vaccine responses in identical twins.

Material: CD8+ T cells sorted from blood. These receptors all come from a woman aged 18-35 years in good health.

This clonotype was detected only a few times. This chain uses TRBV20-1 with TRBJ2-2; 9 bases are shared with TRBD2. The V segment lost 4 bases and the J segment 8 bases; nucleotides outside the gene matches: 5. This CDR3 spans 13 amino acids. Germline V CDR1 and CDR2: DFQATT, SNEGSKA (reference sequence). The CDR3 coding sequence is TGCAGTGCTATAGCGGGGGAGTCGGGGGAGCTGTTTTTT. This sequence encodes CSAIAGESGELFF.

This clonotype has only a few counts. J is TRBJ2-7 and V is TRBV12-3 or TRBV12-4; D gene uncertain. The V gene lost 3 bases and the J gene lost 4 bases, with 7 bases spanning the gap. The CDR3 loop spans 12 amino acids. CDR3 nucleotide sequence: TGTGCCAGCAGTTTCCAAATTTACGAGCAGTACTTC. Encoded protein: CASSFQIYEQYF.

This clonotype turned up a few times. In DNA, the CDR3 is TGTGCCAGCAGCTTAGTGGCGGCTAGCAATCAGCCCCAGCATTTT. It yields the protein CASSLVAASNQPQHF. The V gene is TRBV7-2, the J gene TRBJ1-5, with D uncertain. The ends were cut back, 1 base at V and 0 bases at J, with 7 bases in the middle. The CDR3 runs 15 residues. In germline, CDR1 is SGHTA, CDR2 FQGNSA.

At least ten counts were recorded for this clonotype. The V gene is TRBV6-5, the J gene TRBJ1-1; D is perhaps TRBD1 (6 bases). The V gene's germline CDR1 is MNHEY and CDR2 SVGAGI. V was clipped by 0 bases and J by 4 bases, with 9 bases between them. The CDR3 loop spans 14 amino acids. The CDR3 region has the DNA TGTGCCAGCAGTTACTCGGGGGGCTCCACTGAAGCTTTCTTT. Translation gives CASSYSGGSTEAFF.

This clonotype has only a few counts. The chain recombines TRBV7-9 with TRBJ2-7, with D possibly TRBD2 on 5 matching bases. Trimming cost V 1 base and J 1 base, with 8 bases left between them. CDR1 and CDR2 from the germline V gene are SEHNR and FQNEAQ (reference sequence). The CDR3 covers 14 residues. The CDR3 DNA sequence: TGTGCCAGCAGCTTAGTCGGGGATTCCTACGAGCAGTACTTC. Encoded protein: CASSLVGDSYEQYF. Filled out from reference TRBV7-9 and TRBJ2-7, the complete variable domain reads DTGVSQNPRHKITKRGQNVTFRCDPISEHNRLYWYRQTLGQGPEFLTYFQNEAQLEKSRLLSDRFSAERPKGSFSTLEIQRTEQGDSAMYLCASSLVGDSYEQYFGPGTRLTVT.

This clonotype was counted ten times or more. The CDR3: CASSQEWQVIQHF. DNA of the CDR3: TGCGCCAGCAGCCAAGAGTGGCAGGTAATCCAGCATTTT. The chain couples TRBV4-1 to TRBJ1-5; no clear D. Between the trimmed V and J ends, which lost 0 bases and 12 bases, there was a span of 12 bases. Germline-derived CDR1 and CDR2 are MGHRA and YSYEKL. This CDR3 contains 13 residues.